The next 22 T cell receptor beta chains were all read from a single sample in a study of prognosis after radiotherapy for stage I lung cancer. Amplification of the TCR beta CDR3 (from genomic DNA) was done by two-round multiplex PCR. Amplification in first-round PCR relied on primers specific to each TRBV and TRBJ gene. TCRdb re-called the multiplex PCR reads with MiXCR, one entry per CDR3 protein. This sample has over 11,000 distinct CDR3 sequences; about a quarter occur once, and the top ten carry 9.5% to 14%. Sequenced here: PBMCs, sampled before or after stereotactic body radiation therapy (not recorded which). The origin of the receptors is a donor over 45 with non-small cell lung cancer.

At least ten counts were recorded for this clonotype. The DNA of the CDR3 is TGTGCCAGCAGGGCCAGCGGGAGGACAGATACGCAGTATTTT. Translating gives CASRASGRTDTQYF. The chain combines TRBV2 with TRBJ2-3, with 9 bases identical to TRBD2. Germline V gene sequence: CDR1 SNHLY, CDR2 FYNNEI. The CDR3 contains 14 residues. V trimming: 6 bases; J trimming: 3 bases; junction bases outside the gene matches: 4.

This clonotype occurred many times. The genes are TRBV20-1 and TRBJ1-5, with TRBD1 as a possible D gene (6 bases). V was pared by 0 bases and J by 0 bases, with 9 bases between. CDR3 length equals 15 residues. Germline V CDR1 and CDR2: DFQATT, SNEGSKA (reference sequence). For the CDR3, the DNA is TGCAGTGCTAGAGACAGGGGCACTAGCAATCAGCCCCAGCATTTT. This codes for CSARDRGTSNQPQHF.

This clonotype counts as medium-sized (0.01 to 0.1%). The rearrangement joins TRBV5-1 to TRBJ1-6; D call uncertain. The V end was cut by 0 bases, the J end by 8 bases, with 6 bases between. Germline V CDR1 and CDR2: SGHRS, YFSETQ. The CDR3 runs to 13 residues. CDR3 nucleotides: TGCGCCAGCAGCTTGGGGTTTGATTCACCCCTCCACTTT. It yields the protein CASSLGFDSPLHF.

This clonotype was recorded many times. The rearrangement uses TRBV2 and TRBJ1-3; 9 bases align to TRBD1. Germline CDR1 is SNHLY and CDR2 is FYNNEI. The length of the CDR3 is 15 residues. Germline trimming cut 5 bases from V and 1 base from J; bases unmatched to any gene: 3. The DNA for the CDR3 is TGTGCCAGCAGTATCGGGACAGGGTCTGGAAACACCATATATTTT. This translates into CASSIGTGSGNTIYF. The full variable domain, with the rest looked up from reference TRBV2 and TRBJ1-3, is EPEVTQTPSHQVTQMGQEVILRCVPISNHLYFYWYRQILGQKVEFLVSFYNNEISEKSEIFDDQFSVERPDGSNFTLKIRSTKLEDSAMYFCASSIGTGSGNTIYFGEGSWLTVV.

The sample holds many counts of this clonotype. The chain combines TRBV7-8 with TRBJ2-6; D gene ambiguous. The CDR3 is made up of 15 amino acids. Per the germline V gene, CDR1 is SGHVS and CDR2 is FQNEAQ. V was pared by 5 bases and J by 2 bases, with 10 bases between. CDR3 amino acids: CASSSDAAGANVLTF. The CDR3 nucleotides read TGTGCCAGCAGCAGCGACGCCGCTGGGGCCAACGTCCTGACTTTC.

In regard to this clonotype: At one of its ends the junction is not consistent with the germline gene, which may arise from a read error. This chain uses TRBV3-1 with TRBJ2-1, with unresolved D. CDR3 length equals 11 residues. CDR1 LGHDT and CDR2 YNNKEL come from the germline V gene (reference sequence). The CDR3 nucleotides read TGTGCCAGCAAAGACCGAAATGAGAAGTTCTTC. Its translation is CASKDRNEKFF.

About this clonotype: This likely stems from a read error, as it lies one base from a far larger clone. The chain is built from TRBV6-1 and TRBJ2-5; maybe TRBD2 (6 bases). The J call may be in error: the DNA end matches TRBJ2-1 better. The CDR3 runs to 14 residues. Germline V CDR1 and CDR2: MNHNS, SASEGT. The chain's CDR3 is CASSVAGRWDEQFF. The CDR3 nucleotides are TGTGCCAGCAGTGTGGCGGGACGATGGGATGAGCAGTTCTTC.

This clonotype was counted ten times or more. The chain has TRBV20-1 and TRBJ2-1; a possible D gene is TRBD2 (5 bases). V lost 3 bases, J lost 5 bases, and 11 bases lay in between. The length of the CDR3 is 13 residues. Germline values: CDR1 DFQATT, CDR2 SNEGSKA (reference sequence). The CDR3: CSARGELDNEQFF. CDR3 sequence (DNA): TGCAGTGCTAGGGGAGAGTTAGACAATGAGCAGTTCTTC.

This clonotype was seen repeatedly, ten times or more. V and J are TRBV19 and TRBJ2-3; D gene ambiguous. The CDR3 spans 13 residues. V lost 3 bases, J lost 3 bases, and 7 bases lay in between. Germline loops: CDR1 LNHDA, CDR2 SQIVND (reference sequence). The CDR3 sequence is CASSMSFTDTQYF. CDR3 sequence (DNA): TGTGCCAGTAGTATGAGTTTTACAGATACGCAGTATTTT. The complete variable domain, with remaining parts taken from reference TRBV19 and TRBJ2-3, reads DGGITQSPKYLFRKEGQNVTLSCEQNLNHDAMYWYRQDPGQGLRLIYYSQIVNDFQKGDIAEGYSVSREKKESFPLTVTSAQKNPTAFYLCASSMSFTDTQYFGPGTRLTVL.

This clonotype was recorded many times. No conserved phenylalanine or tryptophan ends this CDR3, so it is likely a read error. The chain combines TRBV7-2 with TRBJ2-2, with D maybe TRBD1 (5 bases). Germline CDR1 SGHTA, CDR2 FQGNSA. The CDR3 extends over 15 amino acids. The germline V and J ends were trimmed by 5 bases and 6 bases, with 16 bases remaining between them. The CDR3 DNA follows: TGTGCCAGCAGCCCTGGGGCGGTTAGGTCCGGGGAGCTGTTTCTT. Encoded protein: CASSPGAVRSGELFL.

This clonotype was detected many times. Relative to the germline gene, one junction end is altered; a read error may explain this. The chain links TRBV2 to TRBJ2-7; D unresolved. This CDR3 comprises 17 residues. Germline CDR1 SNHLY, CDR2 FYNNEI. In DNA, the CDR3 is TGTGCCGGCAGTGAAGGTTACCCCGGACGGATAGAATACGAGCAGTACTTC. Amino acids: CAGSEGYPGRIEYEQYF.

This clonotype was recorded at least ten times. A clone one base away is much larger, so this may be a read error. The CDR3 carries no conserved terminal phenylalanine or tryptophan, so it likely arises from a read error. The chain has TRBV6-5 and TRBJ1-1; D not certain. Germline CDR1 reads MNHEY; CDR2 reads SVGAGI. The CDR3 is 14 amino acids. V was trimmed by 2 bases and J by 4 bases, leaving 11 bases between them. The CDR3 DNA follows: TGTGCCAGCAGTTACCAGCCTGAGGGCACTGAAGCTTTCCTT. This encodes CASSYQPEGTEAFL.

Comments on this clonotype: This likely reflects a read error, since a far larger clone is one base away. This sequence joins TRBV6-8 and TRBJ2-1, with D possibly TRBD2 on 5 matching bases. Trimming shortened V by 10 bases and J by 9 bases, and 25 bases separated the two germline ends. Germline assignment: CDR1 MNHGY and CDR2 SAAAGT. CDR3 size: 15 residues. The CDR3 spells CATLSLGGAVSEQFF. As DNA, the CDR3 is TGTGCCACCCTAAGCCTAGGCGGAGCGGTGAGTGAGCAGTTCTTC.

The rearrangement links TRBV7-2 to TRBJ1-5; no reliable D call. Germline-derived CDR1 and CDR2 are SGHTA and FQGNSA. V lost 1 base to trimming and J lost 2 bases, with 6 bases between them. This CDR3 is built from 14 residues. CDR3 DNA: TGTGCCAGCAGCTTAGGGGTAGGCAATCAGCCCCAGCATTTT. Protein product: CASSLGVGNQPQHF.

This clonotype came up a few times. A much larger clone differs by one base, so this may be a read error. The chain has TRBV2 and TRBJ2-4; no clear D. This CDR3 has 15 amino acids. CDR1 is SNHLY and CDR2 is FYNNEI in the germline V gene. V lost 2 bases and J lost 2, with 10 bases in between. The CDR3 nucleotides are TGTGCCAGCAGTGAACACCTTGGGACCAAAAACATTCAGTACTTC. Protein sequence: CASSEHLGTKNIQYF.

This clonotype has at least ten counts. The rearrangement joins TRBV10-2 to TRBJ1-4; no firm D call. There are 13 residues in the CDR3. Between the trimmed V and J ends, which lost 6 bases and 4 bases, there was a span of 9 bases. Germline CDR1 reads WSHSY; CDR2 reads SAAADI. The CDR3 nucleotides read TGCGCCAGCAGCCGGCAGCTTAATGAAAAACTGTTTTTT. This translates into CASSRQLNEKLFF.

This clonotype was counted many times. Here the CDR3 reads CASSPTFAKANTGELFF. Here the CDR3 DNA reads TGTGCCAGCTCACCAACTTTTGCCAAAGCGAACACCGGGGAGCTGTTTTTT. The V call is TRBV18, the J call TRBJ2-2; no clear D gene. CDR1 is KGHSH and CDR2 is LQKENI in the germline V gene. This CDR3 is built from 17 residues. V was shortened by 2 bases and J by 0 bases, with 13 bases between the two germline ends.

Many counts were recorded for this clonotype. The V gene is TRBV5-1, the J gene TRBJ2-7, with D unclear. V was cut by 2 bases and J by 5 bases, with 5 bases left in between. Germline loops: CDR1 SGHRS, CDR2 YFSETQ. The CDR3 has 11 residues. CDR3 sequence (DNA): TGCGCCAGCAGCTTAGCCCACGAGCAGTACTTC. As protein: CASSLAHEQYF.

The sample holds a few counts of this clonotype. The V and J genes are TRBV5-4 and TRBJ1-4; D gene unclear. The CDR3 consists of 15 residues. The V end was cut by 2 bases, the J end by 3 bases, with 11 bases between. Looked up from germline, CDR1 is SGHNT and CDR2 is YYREEE (reference sequence). For the CDR3, the DNA is TGTGCCAGCAGCTTCGGAGGCAAGGCTAATGAAAAACTGTTTTTT. Amino acid sequence: CASSFGGKANEKLFF.

This clonotype is termed medium-sized. The chain employs TRBV30 and TRBJ2-6; D is undetermined. Germline values: CDR1 GTSNPN, CDR2 SVGIG (reference sequence). The V and J ends lost 0 bases and 1 base respectively, with 7 bases between them. This CDR3 is 15 amino acids long. The CDR3 DNA is TGTGCCTGGAGTGTCCACAGATCTGGGGCCAACGTCCTGACTTTC. Translating gives CAWSVHRSGANVLTF.

The table lists this clonotype with many counts. The V gene is TRBV7-9, the J gene TRBJ2-1; weak D call: TRBD2 (5 bases). Germline values: CDR1 SEHNR, CDR2 FQNEAQ (reference sequence). The CDR3 runs to 19 residues. V lost 1 base, J lost 3 bases, and 22 bases lay in between. The CDR3 region is CASSLGVKLVGVSYNEQFF. Written as DNA, the CDR3 is TGTGCCAGCAGCTTAGGGGTGAAGTTAGTGGGAGTGAGCTACAATGAGCAGTTCTTC.

The table lists this clonotype with many counts. This chain links TRBV18 with TRBJ2-2, with 7 positions matching TRBD1. V dropped 1 base and J dropped 5; count of bases not matched to a gene: 10. This CDR3 contains 17 residues. Germline V CDR1 and CDR2: KGHSH, LQKENI. The CDR3 reads CASSPLSRQGGTGELFF. The CDR3 DNA reads as TGTGCCAGCTCACCACTTTCCCGACAGGGCGGGACCGGGGAGCTGTTTTTT.